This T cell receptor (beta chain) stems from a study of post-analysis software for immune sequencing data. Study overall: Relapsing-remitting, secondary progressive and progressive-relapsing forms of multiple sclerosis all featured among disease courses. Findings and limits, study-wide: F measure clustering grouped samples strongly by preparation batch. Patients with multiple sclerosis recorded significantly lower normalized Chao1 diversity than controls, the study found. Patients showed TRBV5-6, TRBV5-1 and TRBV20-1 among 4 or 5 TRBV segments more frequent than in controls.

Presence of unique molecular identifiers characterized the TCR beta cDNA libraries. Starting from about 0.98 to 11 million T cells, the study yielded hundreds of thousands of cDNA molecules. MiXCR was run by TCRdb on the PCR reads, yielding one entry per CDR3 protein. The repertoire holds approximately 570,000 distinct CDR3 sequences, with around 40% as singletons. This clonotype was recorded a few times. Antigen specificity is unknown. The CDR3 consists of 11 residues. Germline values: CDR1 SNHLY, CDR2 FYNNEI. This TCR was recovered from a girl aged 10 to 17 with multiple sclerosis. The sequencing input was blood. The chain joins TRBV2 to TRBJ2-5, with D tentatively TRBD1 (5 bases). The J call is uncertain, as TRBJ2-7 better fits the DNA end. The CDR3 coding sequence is TGTGCCAGCCAGGGTCGGTACGAGCAGTACTTC. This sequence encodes CASQGRYEQYF.